The 29 T cell receptor beta chains reported below all come from one sample, sequenced in a study of OX40 agonist ivuxolimab in advanced cancers. Repertoires were generated with immunoSEQ multiplex PCR, while TCRdb's copy carries only in-frame clones and drops some. The top ten hold roughly 30% of the sample, which has about 7,400 clones, about 90% seen once. The sample was CD4+ or CD8+ T cells sorted from blood, taken in a trial of the OX40 agonist ivuxolimab. The receptor set was obtained from an adult with an advanced solid tumor such as melanoma, head and neck, liver or kidney cancer.

J is TRBJ2-7 and V is TRBV7-2, with 9 bases lining up with TRBD1. The CDR3 consists of 12 residues. The germline CDR1 and CDR2 sequences are SGHTA and FQGNSA. The J segment lost 5 bases and the V segment lost 9 bases, leaving 5 bases of the junction unmatched. CDR3 sequence (DNA): TGTGCCAGTACAGGGGGCGGCAACGAGCAGTACTTC. Amino acid sequence: CASTGGGNEQYF.

J is TRBJ2-3 and V is TRBV4-1; 9 bases map to TRBD2. J gave up 4 bases and V 2 bases, and 7 bases lay outside the gene matches. The CDR3 has 16 amino acids. Germline lookup yields CDR1 MGHRA and CDR2 YSYEKL. The CDR3 coding sequence is TGCGCCAGCAGCCAACGGGGTAGCGGGAGCCCAGATACGCAGTATTTT. Translation: CASSQRGSGSPDTQYF.

This clone appeared once. The V call is TRBV9, the J call TRBJ1-2; D is uncertain. There are 12 residues in the CDR3. Looked up from germline, CDR1 is SGDLS and CDR2 is YYNGEE. V lost 0 bases and J 8 bases, leaving 8 bases between the germline ends. CDR3 sequence reads: CASSVGAGGYTF. The CDR3 DNA follows: TGTGCCAGCAGCGTAGGGGCCGGAGGCTACACCTTC. Filled out from reference TRBV9 and TRBJ1-2, the complete variable domain reads DSGVTQTPKHLITATGQRVTLRCSPRSGDLSVYWYQQSLDQGLQFLIQYYNGEERAKGNILERFSAQQFPDLHSELNLSSLELGDSALYFCASSVGAGGYTFGSGTRLTVV.

This rearrangement joins TRBV18 to TRBJ2-7; tentative D call: TRBD2 (6 bases). Germline assignment: CDR1 KGHSH and CDR2 LQKENI. The germline V and J ends were trimmed by 2 bases and 4 bases, with 12 bases remaining between them. The CDR3 length is 14 residues. CDR3 in DNA: TGTGCCAGCTCACCATGGGACTCAAGGTACGAGCAGTACTTC. Translation: CASSPWDSRYEQYF.

The genes are TRBV4-1 and TRBJ2-4; possible D gene TRBD2, 5 bases. This CDR3 contains 14 residues. Germline loops: CDR1 MGHRA, CDR2 YSYEKL. The ends were cut back, 3 bases at V and 7 bases at J, with 13 bases in the middle. The CDR3 spells CASSHVGPGNIQYF. CDR3 DNA: TGCGCCAGCAGCCACGTGGGTCCGGGGAACATTCAGTACTTC.

The gene calls are TRBV10-2 and TRBJ2-3; perhaps TRBD2 as D (5 bases). CDR1 WSHSY and CDR2 SAAADI come from the germline V gene. V gave up 0 bases and J gave up 4 bases, with 11 bases separating them. This CDR3 region has 15 residues. CDR3 protein: CASSESGRGSDTQYF. The DNA of the CDR3 is TGCGCCAGCAGTGAGTCAGGCAGAGGGTCAGATACGCAGTATTTT.

The chain couples TRBV28 to TRBJ2-5; 12 nucleotides line up with TRBD2. The CDR3 length is 16 residues. The germline CDR1 and CDR2 sequences are MDHEN and SYDVKM. The trim removed 2 bases at V and 4 bases at J, leaving 5 bases unmatched. CDR3 region: CASSLGLAGGGETQYF. The CDR3 bases are TGTGCCAGCAGTTTAGGGCTAGCGGGAGGGGGAGAGACCCAGTACTTC.

The CDR3 coding sequence is TGTGCCAGCAGTTCGGACAGGCAACAAATCTACGAGCAGTACTTC. Translation gives CASSSDRQQIYEQYF. The rearrangement links TRBV28 to TRBJ2-7; 7 bases agree with TRBD1. Losses at the gene ends were 4 bases for V and 3 bases for J; bases not matched to a gene: 9. The CDR3 is 15 residues long. Looked up from germline, CDR1 is MDHEN and CDR2 is SYDVKM.

The chain has TRBV9 and TRBJ2-6; perhaps TRBD1 as D (5 bases). The CDR3 spans 15 residues. V was pared by 4 bases and J by 4 bases, with 12 bases between. CDR1 and CDR2 from the germline V gene are SGDLS and YYNGEE. This CDR3 is CASSLQGAGANVLTF. The CDR3 DNA is TGTGCCAGCAGCCTCCAGGGCGCCGGGGCCAACGTCCTGACTTTC.

J is TRBJ2-3 and V is TRBV9; TRBD2 matches at 8 bases. The CDR3 has 16 amino acids. The germline CDR1 and CDR2 sequences are SGDLS and YYNGEE. Trimming took 2 bases from V and 4 from J; bases not matched to a gene: 9. The CDR3 loop is CASSVRAGDSADTQYF. CDR3 DNA sequence: TGTGCCAGCAGCGTTCGAGCGGGAGATTCCGCAGATACGCAGTATTTT.

This chain connects TRBV7-6 to TRBJ2-7; 12 bases map to TRBD2. With 5 bases clipped from V and 1 base from J, the junction kept 3 bases outside the gene matches. CDR3 length equals 15 residues. Germline V CDR1 and CDR2: SGHVS, FNYEAQ. This chain's CDR3 is CASSKTSGRSYEQYF. The DNA of the CDR3 is TGTGCCAGCAGCAAGACTAGCGGGAGATCCTACGAGCAGTACTTC.

The chain recombines TRBV2 with TRBJ2-7; 7 positions match TRBD1. With 5 bases clipped from V and 2 bases from J, the junction kept 3 bases outside the gene matches. CDR3 length equals 13 residues. The germline CDR1 and CDR2 sequences are SNHLY and FYNNEI. The CDR3 bases are TGTGCCAGCAGTAGGACAGGCGCCTACGAGCAGTACTTC. Protein sequence: CASSRTGAYEQYF.

The V gene is TRBV12-5, the J gene TRBJ2-1; 8 bases map to TRBD1. V shed 0 bases and J 6 bases; nucleotides not matched to a gene: 4. Germline assignment: CDR1 LGHNT and CDR2 FRNRAP. The CDR3 has 15 residues. This CDR3 is CASGLVQGGSNEQFF. DNA for the CDR3: TGTGCTAGTGGTTTGGTACAGGGGGGTTCCAATGAGCAGTTCTTC.

The V call is TRBV6-1, the J call TRBJ2-2; D perhaps matches TRBD1 (5 bases). V lost 8 bases and J 3 bases, leaving 10 bases between the germline ends. The CDR3 spans 13 residues. In germline, CDR1 is MNHNS, CDR2 SASEGT. The CDR3 is CASVQVYTGELFF. In DNA form, the CDR3 reads TGTGCCAGCGTACAGGTGTACACCGGGGAGCTGTTTTTT.

A note on this clone: A read error may produce the germline difference seen at one junction end. J is TRBJ2-1 and V is TRBV7-9; D gene ambiguous. The CDR3 totals 16 residues. Germline V CDR1 and CDR2: SEHNR, FQNEAQ (reference sequence). The DNA of the CDR3 is TGTGCCAGCAGCTTAGATTCCAGTTTCTCCTGCAATGAGCAGTTCTTC. Translated, it gives CASSLDSSFSCNEQFF.

J is TRBJ2-3 and V is TRBV6-4; D is unresolved. Trimming cost V 2 bases and J 0 bases, with 6 bases left between them. The germline gives CDR1 MRHNA, CDR2 SNTAGT. The CDR3 runs 14 residues. In DNA form, the CDR3 reads TGTGCCAGCAGTGACGGGGATAGCACAGATACGCAGTATTTT. Protein: CASSDGDSTDTQYF.

This clone was detected only a few times. The chain links TRBV2 to TRBJ2-5; D is tentatively TRBD1 or TRBD2 (6 bases each). Germline assignment: CDR1 SNHLY and CDR2 FYNNEI. The CDR3 has 15 residues. Trimming pared 3 bases from V and 2 bases from J, leaving 13 bases between. DNA for the CDR3: TGTGCCAGCAGTGAGACGGGGGCCGAACAAGAGACCCAGTACTTC. It is translated as CASSETGAEQETQYF.

The CDR3 protein is CASSWGQGIHTEAFF. The DNA of the CDR3 is TGTGCCAGCAGTTGGGGACAGGGGATTCACACTGAAGCTTTCTTT. The V call is TRBV6-5, the J call TRBJ1-1; TRBD1 aligns across 10 bases. The CDR3 is 15 residues long. The V gene end was trimmed by 4 bases and the J gene end by 3 bases; junction bases not matched to a gene: 5. Germline V gene lookup returns CDR1 MNHEY and CDR2 SVGAGI.

The rearrangement joins TRBV19 to TRBJ2-3; D perhaps matches TRBD2 (6 bases). Per the germline V gene, CDR1 is LNHDA and CDR2 is SQIVND (reference sequence). This CDR3 region has 16 residues. V lost 3 bases, J lost 0 bases, and 13 bases lay in between. The CDR3 DNA reads TGTGCCAGTAGTATTAGGGTAGGAGGGAGCACAGATACGCAGTATTTT. Encoded protein: CASSIRVGGSTDTQYF.

This chain uses TRBV19 with TRBJ2-3; the D gene is possibly TRBD1 (6 bases). Germline lookup yields CDR1 LNHDA and CDR2 SQIVND (reference sequence). V gave up 4 bases and J gave up 5 bases, with 25 bases separating them. There are 18 residues in the CDR3. CDR3 in amino acids: CASSTLTSGFPRGDTQYF. The CDR3 DNA follows: TGTGCCAGTAGTACCCTCACCTCCGGGTTCCCCAGGGGAGATACGCAGTATTTT. Together with reference TRBV19 and TRBJ2-3, the CDR3 gives the full variable domain: DGGITQSPKYLFRKEGQNVTLSCEQNLNHDAMYWYRQDPGQGLRLIYYSQIVNDFQKGDIAEGYSVSREKKESFPLTVTSAQKNPTAFYLCASSTLTSGFPRGDTQYFGPGTRLTVL.

The V gene is TRBV6-6, the J gene TRBJ2-7; D is perhaps TRBD1 (7 bases). The CDR3 totals 15 residues. Germline-derived CDR1 and CDR2 are MNHNY and SVGAGI (reference sequence). Trimming took off 5 bases at V and 2 bases at J, with 16 bases between the two ends. CDR3 loop: CASSPLGGTAYEQYF. CDR3 nucleotides: TGTGCCAGCAGTCCACTAGGGGGGACAGCCTACGAGCAGTACTTC.

The rearrangement uses TRBV28 and TRBJ2-5; 7 bases agree with TRBD1. Germline V gene sequence: CDR1 MDHEN, CDR2 SYDVKM. This CDR3 is built from 18 residues. V lost 1 base to trimming and J lost 2 bases; unmatched junction nucleotides: 13. CDR3: CASSLFLMETGEQETQYF. The CDR3 DNA follows: TGTGCCAGCAGTTTATTTCTTATGGAAACAGGGGAACAAGAGACCCAGTACTTC.

V and J are TRBV6-5 and TRBJ1-1; 8 nucleotides match TRBD1. Germline values: CDR1 MNHEY, CDR2 SVGAGI. The CDR3 length is 15 residues. After removal of 2 bases from V and 4 bases from J, the junction contained 6 bases not matched to a gene. The CDR3 region is CASSYVGTGLTEAFF. CDR3 nucleotide sequence: TGTGCCAGCAGTTACGTTGGGACAGGCCTCACTGAAGCTTTCTTT.

V and J are TRBV28 and TRBJ2-7; TRBD1 agrees at 7 bases. Germline lookup yields CDR1 MDHEN and CDR2 SYDVKM. V lost 6 bases, J lost 3 bases, and 5 bases stayed unmatched. There are 13 residues in the CDR3. The DNA of the CDR3 is TGTGCCAGCAGGCTCCGGGACAGCTACGAGCAGTACTTC. As protein: CASRLRDSYEQYF.

The genes are TRBV27 and TRBJ2-2; tentatively, D is TRBD2 (6 bases). Looked up from germline, CDR1 is MNHEY and CDR2 is SMNVEV (reference sequence). CDR3 length: 13 residues. V was pared by 3 bases and J by 6 bases, with 8 bases between. The CDR3: CASSFGGPGELFF. The DNA of the CDR3 is TGTGCCAGCAGTTTTGGAGGGCCCGGGGAGCTGTTTTTT.

The chain is built from TRBV9 and TRBJ2-1; D could derive from TRBD1 or TRBD2 (5 bases each). Per the germline V gene, CDR1 is SGDLS and CDR2 is YYNGEE. With 3 bases removed from V and 7 bases from J, the gap between germline ends came to 14 bases. There are 14 residues in the CDR3. The CDR3 sequence is CASSEWDVANEQFF. The DNA for the CDR3 is TGTGCCAGCAGCGAATGGGACGTAGCGAATGAGCAGTTCTTC.

This sequence joins TRBV2 and TRBJ1-2; 9 bases align to TRBD1. Germline values: CDR1 SNHLY, CDR2 FYNNEI. The V and J ends lost 2 bases and 7 bases, in that order; junction bases with no gene match: 2. The CDR3 sequence is 13 residues long. This chain's CDR3 is CASSEPGQGGYTF. The CDR3 region has the DNA TGTGCCAGCAGTGAACCGGGACAGGGTGGCTACACCTTC.

This chain uses TRBV6-5 with TRBJ2-1; possibly TRBD2 for D (6 bases). The germline V gene has CDR1 MNHEY and CDR2 SVGAGI. Between the trimmed V and J ends, which lost 2 bases and 7 bases, there was a span of 6 bases. The CDR3 is made up of 12 amino acids. The CDR3 DNA sequence: TGTGCCAGCAGTTACGGGGGGAATGAGCAGTTCTTC. Protein sequence: CASSYGGNEQFF.

For the CDR3, the DNA is TGCGCCAGCAGCTTGTTAGAGGGACCCACCTACGAGCAGTACTTC. As protein: CASSLLEGPTYEQYF. J is TRBJ2-7 and V is TRBV5-1, with D perhaps being TRBD1 or TRBD2 (5 bases each). Trimming shortened V by 1 base and J by 2 bases, and 13 bases separated the two germline ends. Germline loops: CDR1 SGHRS, CDR2 YFSETQ. The CDR3 loop spans 15 amino acids.